One sample yielded the 23 T cell receptor beta chains listed below, sequenced in a study of blood T cell repertoires in COVID-19. Profiling relied on immunoSEQ multiplex PCR, and the TCRdb table lists in-frame clones only, not all of them. The table records roughly 170,000 clones, approximately 87% of them present only once. The specimen sequenced was peripheral blood. The receptor source for this set is a man aged 65-85 years with active or convalescent COVID-19.

The chain has TRBV28 and TRBJ1-4; D ambiguous. CDR1 and CDR2 (germline): MDHEN, SYDVKM. The CDR3 covers 13 residues. Trimming took 3 bases from V and 8 from J, leaving 10 bases between them. The CDR3 nucleotides are TGTGCCAGCAGTTTCGGGTTAGAAGAAAAACTGTTTTTT. This codes for CASSFGLEEKLFF.

V gene TRBV4-3 combines with J gene TRBJ2-1; perhaps TRBD2 as D (7 bases). The CDR3 covers 14 residues. From germline, CDR1 is LGHNA and CDR2 YSLEER. V lost 4 bases, J lost 8 bases, and 15 bases lay in between. The CDR3 bases are TGCGCCAGCAGCCGCAGGGGAGGGGTCGATGAGCAGTTCTTC. Translating gives CASSRRGGVDEQFF.

This clone was seen a few times. The chain carries TRBV24-1 and TRBJ2-2; D is undetermined. The CDR3 runs to 15 residues. Trimming pared 4 bases from V and 4 bases from J, leaving 12 bases between. Germline CDR1 and CDR2: KGHDR and SFDVKD. The CDR3 here is CATSDQTSSTGELFF. In DNA, the CDR3 is TGTGCCACCAGTGACCAGACATCTTCCACCGGGGAGCTGTTTTTT.

This chain connects TRBV12-3 or TRBV12-4 to TRBJ2-5; TRBD1 agrees at 7 bases. There are 13 residues in the CDR3. V shed 3 bases and J 2 bases; nucleotides not matched to a gene: 0. DNA for the CDR3: TGTGCCAGCAGTTTGGACAGGCAAGAGACCCAGTACTTC. Translation gives CASSLDRQETQYF.

V and J are TRBV18 and TRBJ1-1; D may be TRBD1 (6 bases). Germline CDR1 KGHSH, CDR2 LQKENI. Trimming stripped 6 bases from V and 5 bases from J, with 16 bases between. The length of the CDR3 is 14 residues. The CDR3 loop reads CASSRDTPRTEAFF. As DNA, the CDR3 is TGTGCCAGCTCTCGGGACACGCCAAGGACTGAAGCTTTCTTT.

The table lists this clone with a count of one. J is TRBJ1-1 and V is TRBV28; D unresolved. Per germline, CDR1 MDHEN and CDR2 SYDVKM. The CDR3 covers 14 residues. V dropped 3 bases and J dropped 4 bases, with 12 bases sitting between them. DNA for the CDR3: TGTGCCAGCAGTTTGGGTCAGCGGGGCACTGAAGCTTTCTTT. This encodes CASSLGQRGTEAFF.

This sequence joins TRBV19 and TRBJ1-5; 11 nucleotides line up with TRBD1. The length of the CDR3 is 17 residues. The V gene's germline CDR1 is LNHDA and CDR2 SQIVND (reference sequence). After removal of 6 bases from V and 1 base from J, the junction contained 8 bases not matched to a gene. The CDR3: CASREDRGQRSNQPQHF. CDR3 in DNA: TGTGCCAGTAGGGAGGACAGGGGGCAGAGGAGCAATCAGCCCCAGCATTTT. The complete variable domain, with remaining parts taken from reference TRBV19 and TRBJ1-5, reads DGGITQSPKYLFRKEGQNVTLSCEQNLNHDAMYWYRQDPGQGLRLIYYSQIVNDFQKGDIAEGYSVSREKKESFPLTVTSAQKNPTAFYLCASREDRGQRSNQPQHFGDGTRLSIL.

The chain employs TRBV5-4 and TRBJ1-2; 7 bases line up with TRBD1. J was trimmed by 6 bases and V by 4 bases; bases with no gene match: 6. Germline-derived CDR1 and CDR2 are SGHNT and YYREEE (reference sequence). The length of the CDR3 is 13 residues. The CDR3: CASSQGGWDGYTF. The CDR3 DNA follows: TGTGCCAGCAGCCAGGGGGGTTGGGATGGCTACACCTTC.

The V call is TRBV24-1, the J call TRBJ2-1; tentatively, D is TRBD1 (5 bases). CDR1 and CDR2 from the germline V gene are KGHDR and SFDVKD. Deletions cut 7 bases from V and 7 bases from J, with 10 bases between. There are 12 residues in the CDR3. CDR3 amino acids: CATSAPGNEQFF. CDR3 DNA sequence: TGTGCCACCAGCGCCCCAGGGAATGAGCAGTTCTTC.

V is TRBV6-2 or TRBV6-3 and J is TRBJ2-2; 11 bases are a match to TRBD2. The CDR3 runs to 18 residues. Germline V gives CDR1 MNHEY, CDR2 SVGEGT. Unmatched junction bases numbered 9, after V lost 5 bases and J lost 1 base. CDR3 amino acids: CASSTSLLAGVNTGELFF. CDR3 in DNA: TGTGCCAGCAGTACCAGTTTACTAGCGGGGGTGAACACCGGGGAGCTGTTTTTT.

This clone was recorded once. This chain uses TRBV19 with TRBJ1-4; TRBD1 matches 11 bases. Germline V gene sequence: CDR1 LNHDA, CDR2 SQIVND (reference sequence). Losses at the gene ends were 10 bases for V and 6 bases for J; bases not matched to a gene: 7. This CDR3 region has 14 residues. DNA for the CDR3: TGTGCCACCTTGGACAGGGGGCGGGATGAAAAACTGTTTTTT. Protein product: CATLDRGRDEKLFF.

The V and J genes are TRBV10-1 and TRBJ1-1; weak D call: TRBD1 (5 bases). Germline CDR1 reads WNHNN; CDR2 reads SYGVQD (reference sequence). The germline V and J ends were trimmed by 8 bases and 1 base, with 11 bases remaining between them. The CDR3 covers 13 residues. The CDR3 DNA sequence: TGCGCCAGCCGGGAGCAGGGGAACACTGAAGCTTTCTTT. This codes for CASREQGNTEAFF.

There are many counts of this clone. The chain has TRBV4-1 and TRBJ1-4; 9 positions agree with TRBD1. J lost 5 bases, V lost 6 bases, and 4 bases had no gene match. The CDR3 is 14 amino acids. The germline V gene has CDR1 MGHRA and CDR2 YSYEKL. CDR3 sequence reads: CASRRGTGNEKLFF. Here the CDR3 DNA reads TGCGCCAGCAGACGCGGGACAGGGAATGAAAAACTGTTTTTT.

The chain carries TRBV30 and TRBJ1-4; TRBD1 is a possible D gene (6 bases). The CDR3 totals 13 residues. V lost 7 bases and J 11 bases, leaving 20 bases between the germline ends. The germline V gene encodes CDR1 GTSNPN and CDR2 SVGIG (reference sequence). The CDR3 loop is CASHRETLAKLFF. The CDR3 DNA reads as TGTGCCTCCCACAGGGAGACGCTGGCCAAACTGTTTTTT.

V is TRBV3-1 (or the pseudogene TRBV3-2) and J is TRBJ2-7; 7 nucleotides line up with TRBD1. This CDR3 contains 15 residues. CDR1 and CDR2 from the germline V gene are LGHDT and YNNKEL (reference sequence). Losses at the gene ends were 4 bases for V and 3 bases for J; bases not matched to a gene: 9. For the CDR3, the DNA is TGTGCCAGCAGCCGACCCGGGACAGAAGGCTACGAGCAGTACTTC. It yields the protein CASSRPGTEGYEQYF.

The chain uses TRBV6-6 and TRBJ1-1; perhaps TRBD1 as D (6 bases). This CDR3 is 12 amino acids long. CDR1 and CDR2 (germline): MNHNY, SVGAGI (reference sequence). The V and J ends lost 7 bases and 11 bases respectively, with 17 bases between them. CDR3 nucleotide sequence: TGTGCCAGCAAAACCAGGGGTTTGGACGCTTTCTTT. Amino acids: CASKTRGLDAFF.

The chain uses TRBV2 and TRBJ1-5; D is possibly TRBD1 (6 bases). V was shortened by 7 bases and J by 3 bases, with 16 bases between the two germline ends. This CDR3 contains 15 residues. Germline CDR1 reads SNHLY; CDR2 reads FYNNEI. The CDR3, as DNA: TGTGCCAGCAATAAACAGGGAGCAGTCAATCAGCCCCAGCATTTT. This gives the protein CASNKQGAVNQPQHF.

This clone has a single count. CDR3 residues: CASSEFESPLHF. DNA of the CDR3: TGCGCCAGCAGTGAGTTCGAGTCACCCCTCCACTTT. This chain joins TRBV10-2 and TRBJ1-6; D not resolved. This CDR3 contains 12 residues. Trimming took off 1 base at V and 10 bases at J, with 5 bases between the two ends. Germline V lookup: CDR1 WSHSY, CDR2 SAAADI.

The V gene is TRBV29-1, the J gene TRBJ1-2; the D gene is possibly TRBD1 (5 bases). This CDR3 contains 12 residues. In germline, CDR1 is SQVTM, CDR2 ANQGSEA. The V end lost 8 bases, the J end lost 4 bases, and 14 bases lay between the germline ends. Here the CDR3 reads CSSDPGGYGYTF. CDR3 in DNA: TGCAGCTCCGACCCCGGGGGCTATGGCTACACCTTC.

V and J are TRBV10-3 and TRBJ1-2, with no clear D. From germline, CDR1 is ENHRY and CDR2 SYGVKD. The CDR3 extends over 14 amino acids. Trimming stripped 0 bases from V and 3 bases from J, with 8 bases between. CDR3 sequence (DNA): TGTGCCATCAGTGAGTCTGGCAGTTACTATGGCTACACCTTC. This codes for CAISESGSYYGYTF.

This clone was observed at least ten times. V gene TRBV6-5 combines with J gene TRBJ2-2, with TRBD1 identical over 10 bases. Germline CDR1 MNHEY, CDR2 SVGAGI. With 7 bases clipped from V and 4 bases from J, the junction kept 6 bases outside the gene matches. The CDR3 loop spans 15 amino acids. CDR3 coding DNA: TGTGCCAGCACCAGGGGGACAGGGGTCACCGGGGAGCTGTTTTTT. It yields the protein CASTRGTGVTGELFF.

The V gene is TRBV28, the J gene TRBJ1-5; a possible D gene is TRBD1 (6 bases). V dropped 6 bases and J dropped 4 bases, with 10 bases sitting between them. Germline CDR1 MDHEN, CDR2 SYDVKM. The CDR3 runs to 13 residues. The CDR3 spells CASRQGLNQPQHF. CDR3 DNA sequence: TGTGCCAGCAGACAGGGACTAAATCAGCCCCAGCATTTT.

The chain couples TRBV11-2 to TRBJ1-1, with 7 bases that match TRBD1. The V gene's germline CDR1 is SGHAT and CDR2 FQNNGV. Germline trimming cut 3 bases from V and 1 base from J; bases unmatched to any gene: 5. The CDR3 sequence is 15 residues long. The CDR3 is CASSLGQISNTEAFF. CDR3 nucleotide sequence: TGTGCCAGCAGCTTGGGACAGATCTCGAACACTGAAGCTTTCTTT.